This record looks at one T cell receptor beta chain sequence and its context. Antigen: not known. These data are taken from a study of blood T cells in healthy people across ages. Study-wide findings and caveats: Correlation between TCR beta diversity and naive T cell percentage was strong.

It was with a sample-barcoded 5' primer and a J-beta primer mix that a second PCR of roughly 7 to 12 cycles was run. TCRdb used MiXCR to reprocess the 5' RACE reads, holding one entry per CDR3 protein. Here the sample spans around 990,000 distinct CDR3 sequences, around 27% being singletons. The germline V gene has CDR1 SNHLY and CDR2 FYNNEI. V was clipped by 3 bases and J by 0 bases, with 8 bases between them. The CDR3 has 14 amino acids. Each sample provided at least 6 micrograms of extracted total RNA. The same specimen was also included in a second study, on T cells of mothers and their children. This second report adds: A few healthy Caucasian mothers, along with their six children, served as the donors.

The receptor's source is a girl aged 2-10 years in good health. V gene TRBV2 combines with J gene TRBJ1-1; D may be TRBD1 (6 bases). The source material was blood. The DNA of the CDR3 is TGTGCCAGCAGTGATGACAGGCTGAACACTGAAGCTTTCTTT. This gives the protein CASSDDRLNTEAFF.